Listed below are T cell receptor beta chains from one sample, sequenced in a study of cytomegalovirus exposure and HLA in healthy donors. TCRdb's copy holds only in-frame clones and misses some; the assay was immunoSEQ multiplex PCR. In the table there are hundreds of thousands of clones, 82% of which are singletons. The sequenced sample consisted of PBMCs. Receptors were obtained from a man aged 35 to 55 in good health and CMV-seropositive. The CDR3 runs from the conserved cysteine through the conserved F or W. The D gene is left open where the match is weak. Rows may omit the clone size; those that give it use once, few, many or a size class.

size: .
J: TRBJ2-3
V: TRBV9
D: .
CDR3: CASSVLKLAGTDTQYF
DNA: TGTGCCAGCAGCGTTTTAAAATTGGCAGGGACAGATACGCAGTATTTT

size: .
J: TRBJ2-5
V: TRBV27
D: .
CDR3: CASSFFRETQYF
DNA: TGTGCCAGCAGTTTCTTTAGAGAGACCCAGTACTTC

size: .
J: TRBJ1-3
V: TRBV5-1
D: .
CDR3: CASSLPRTDSGNTIYF
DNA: TGCGCCAGCAGCTTGCCCAGGACAGACTCTGGAAACACCATATATTTT

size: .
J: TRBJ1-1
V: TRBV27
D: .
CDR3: CASSLWPNTEAFF
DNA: TGTGCCAGCAGTTTATGGCCGAACACTGAAGCTTTCTTT

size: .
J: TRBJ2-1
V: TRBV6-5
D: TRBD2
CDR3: CASRYSGRNNEQFF
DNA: TGTGCCAGCAGATATAGCGGGAGGAACAATGAGCAGTTCTTC

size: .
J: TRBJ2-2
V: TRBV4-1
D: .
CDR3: CASSQDRDSPWTGELFF
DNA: TGCGCCAGCAGCCAAGATAGGGACTCACCGTGGACCGGGGAGCTGTTTTTT

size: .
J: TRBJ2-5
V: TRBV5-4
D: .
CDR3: CASSLALIGREETQYF
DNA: TGTGCCAGCAGCTTGGCATTAATCGGCAGGGAAGAGACCCAGTACTTC

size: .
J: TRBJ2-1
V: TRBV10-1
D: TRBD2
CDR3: CASSESWGLADINEQFF
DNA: TGCGCCAGCAGTGAGTCCTGGGGACTAGCGGATATCAATGAGCAGTTCTTC

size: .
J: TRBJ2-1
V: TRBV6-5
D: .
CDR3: CASSYKSASEQFF
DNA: TGTGCCAGCAGTTACAAGAGCGCAAGTGAGCAGTTCTTC

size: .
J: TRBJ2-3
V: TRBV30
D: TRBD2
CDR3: CAFGGLAGDRYTQYF
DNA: TGTGCCTTCGGCGGACTAGCGGGAGATAGGTATACGCAGTATTTT

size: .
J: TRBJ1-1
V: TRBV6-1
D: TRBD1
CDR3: CASSVDRGWTEAFF
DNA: TGTGCCAGCAGCGTTGACAGGGGATGGACTGAAGCTTTCTTT

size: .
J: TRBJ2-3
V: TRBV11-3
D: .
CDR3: CASSGGRERPVTDTQYF
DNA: TGTGCCAGCAGCGGGGGGCGGGAGCGACCCGTTACAGATACGCAGTATTTT

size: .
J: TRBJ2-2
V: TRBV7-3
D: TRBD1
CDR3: CASSTTGDSTGELFF
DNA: TGTGCCAGCAGCACGACAGGGGATAGCACCGGGGAGCTGTTTTTT

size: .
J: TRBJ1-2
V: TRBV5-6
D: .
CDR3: CASSLLGAGGYTF
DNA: TGTGCCAGCAGCTTGCTGGGGGCAGGAGGCTACACCTTC

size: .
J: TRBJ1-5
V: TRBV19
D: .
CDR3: CASSIRQGGITPQHF
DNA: TGTGCCAGTAGTATAAGGCAGGGAGGTATTACGCCCCAGCATTTT

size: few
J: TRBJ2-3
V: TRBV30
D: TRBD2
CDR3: CAWILRAGVSDTQYF
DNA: TGTGCCTGGATTCTACGAGCGGGGGTTTCAGATACGCAGTATTTT

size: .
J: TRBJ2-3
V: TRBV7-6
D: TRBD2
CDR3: CASSLTSGSLADTQYF
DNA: TGTGCCAGCAGCTTGACTAGCGGGAGTCTCGCAGATACGCAGTATTTT

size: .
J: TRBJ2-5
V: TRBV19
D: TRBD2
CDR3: CASSIAGGPEETQYF
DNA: TGTGCCAGTAGTATCGCGGGAGGGCCCGAAGAGACCCAGTACTTC

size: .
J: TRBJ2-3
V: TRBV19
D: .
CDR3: CASSIAVSTDTQYF
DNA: TGTGCCAGTAGTATCGCGGTTAGCACAGATACGCAGTATTTT

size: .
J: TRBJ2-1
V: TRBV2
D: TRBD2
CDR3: CASTLYGRALDEQFF
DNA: TGTGCCAGCACCCTTTATGGGAGGGCCTTAGATGAGCAGTTCTTC

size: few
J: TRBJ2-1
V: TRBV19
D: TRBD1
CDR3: CASSIGTGPYNEQFF
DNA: TGTGCCAGTAGTATAGGGACAGGGCCTTACAATGAGCAGTTCTTC

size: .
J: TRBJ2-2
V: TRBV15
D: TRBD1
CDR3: CATSPDRGGSGELFF
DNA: TGTGCCACCAGCCCGGACAGGGGGGGAAGCGGGGAGCTGTTTTTT